This entry lists 21 T cell receptor beta chains sequenced from one sample in a study of shared clonotypes between healthy human individuals. Here immunoSEQ multiplex PCR was the method, and the copy in TCRdb shows in-frame clones only, minus some. The sample contains 2 million to 2.5 million clones, about 90% of which appear only once. Material: naive CD4+ T cells from PBMCs. This sample's subset: CD45RA+ positively selected. Receptor source: a man between 18 and 29 years old in good health. Some clones in this sample may be carry-over from other donors' samples.

The rearrangement links TRBV19 to TRBJ1-2, with TRBD1 matching 8 bases. Germline loops: CDR1 LNHDA, CDR2 SQIVND (reference sequence). The CDR3 has 14 residues. V gave up 6 bases and J gave up 5 bases; unmatched junction bases: 8. CDR3 region: CASRDTDRVYGYTF. The CDR3 DNA follows: TGTGCCAGTAGAGACACGGACAGGGTTTATGGCTACACCTTC.

This chain uses TRBV11-2 with TRBJ2-3; D is unclear. The CDR3 extends over 14 amino acids. With 1 base removed from V and 6 bases from J, the gap between germline ends came to 11 bases. CDR1 and CDR2 from the germline V gene are SGHAT and FQNNGV. CDR3 nucleotide sequence: TGTGCCAGCAGCTTAGGAGTTAACGCCGATACGCAGTATTTT. It yields the protein CASSLGVNADTQYF. The entire variable domain, with the rest obtained from reference TRBV11-2 and TRBJ2-3, is as follows: EAGVAQSPRYKIIEKRQSVAFWCNPISGHATLYWYQQILGQGPKLLIQFQNNGVVDDSQLPKDRFSAERLKGVDSTLKIQPAKLEDSAVYLCASSLGVNADTQYFGPGTRLTVL.

This rearrangement joins TRBV5-4 to TRBJ1-2; no firm D call. CDR1 and CDR2 (germline): SGHNT, YYREEE (reference sequence). The CDR3 has 13 residues. V was shortened by 0 bases and J by 7 bases, with 10 bases between the two germline ends. In DNA, the CDR3 is TGTGCCAGCAGCTTGGATGGAGGTTTTGGCTACACCTTC. Protein product: CASSLDGGFGYTF.

The genes are TRBV19 and TRBJ2-3; possibly TRBD2 for D (5 bases). The CDR3 runs 14 residues. Germline V gene lookup returns CDR1 LNHDA and CDR2 SQIVND (reference sequence). Trimming cost V 7 bases and J 2 bases, with 13 bases left between them. DNA for the CDR3: TGTGCCAGTAACCCTAGCTTGTTCACAGATACGCAGTATTTT. Amino acids: CASNPSLFTDTQYF.

The V call is TRBV18, the J call TRBJ1-5, with D possibly matching TRBD1 (6 bases). Trimming shortened V by 8 bases and J by 5 bases, and 13 bases separated the two germline ends. CDR1 is KGHSH and CDR2 is LQKENI in the germline V gene. The CDR3 runs to 13 residues. Here the CDR3 reads CASTQGGDQPQHF. For the CDR3, the DNA is TGTGCCAGCACACAGGGTGGGGATCAGCCCCAGCATTTT.

The chain recombines TRBV28 with TRBJ1-2, with 7 bases that match TRBD1. Germline loops: CDR1 MDHEN, CDR2 SYDVKM. This CDR3 contains 14 residues. With V trimmed by 8 bases and J by 7 bases, 13 bases remained unmatched. Here the CDR3 reads CASGEGGVGGGYTF. In DNA, the CDR3 is TGTGCCAGCGGGGAAGGGGGCGTCGGAGGTGGCTACACCTTC.

V is TRBV27 and J is TRBJ2-7; possible D gene TRBD1, 6 bases. This CDR3 region has 14 residues. Germline CDR1 and CDR2: MNHEY and SMNVEV (reference sequence). Trimming pared 6 bases from V and 3 bases from J, leaving 15 bases between. CDR3 nucleotides: TGTGCCAGCAGATCCCAGGGGTCCAACTACGAGCAGTACTTC. Translated, it gives CASRSQGSNYEQYF.

On this clone itself: Distinct nucleotide sequences in the sample also encode this CDR3. The chain carries TRBV4-2 and TRBJ2-5; D may be TRBD2 (5 bases). This CDR3 spans 14 amino acids. Trimming stripped 0 bases from V and 5 bases from J, with 10 bases between. Germline lookup yields CDR1 LGHNA and CDR2 YNFKEQ. CDR3 sequence: CASSQEGAWETQYF. The CDR3 nucleotides are TGTGCCAGCAGCCAAGAGGGAGCGTGGGAGACCCAGTACTTC.

This chain uses TRBV4-3 with TRBJ2-6, with D possibly TRBD1 on 5 matching bases. The germline V and J ends were trimmed by 3 bases and 2 bases, with 14 bases remaining between them. The CDR3 runs 17 residues. CDR1 and CDR2 from the germline V gene are LGHNA and YSLEER. CDR3: CASSHHSSGTGANVLTF. In nucleotides, the CDR3 is TGCGCCAGCAGCCATCATTCCTCAGGGACTGGGGCCAACGTCCTGACTTTC.

V is TRBV5-5 and J is TRBJ2-1; D might be TRBD2 (5 bases). The CDR3 runs to 11 residues. Germline V lookup: CDR1 SGHKS, CDR2 YYEKEE (reference sequence). V was cut by 8 bases and J by 9 bases, with 12 bases left in between. DNA for the CDR3: TGTGCCAGGATACTAGGGCCTGAGCAGTTCTTC. This translates into CARILGPEQFF.

This chain joins TRBV2 and TRBJ2-7; D possibly corresponds to TRBD1 (6 bases). This CDR3 is 14 amino acids long. The V end was cut by 3 bases, the J end by 5 bases, with 14 bases between. The germline V gene encodes CDR1 SNHLY and CDR2 FYNNEI. In nucleotides, the CDR3 is TGTGCCAGCAGTGAGTGGCAGGGGAGCGACGAGCAGTACTTC. Its translation is CASSEWQGSDEQYF.

The genes are TRBV9 and TRBJ2-3; D is undetermined. In germline, CDR1 is SGDLS, CDR2 YYNGEE. Trimming left V 4 bases short and J 1 base short, with 16 bases between. The CDR3 has 16 residues. The CDR3 bases are TGTGCCAGCAGCACCCAGCACAGATCGCGCACAGATACGCAGTATTTT. Protein: CASSTQHRSRTDTQYF.

The chain joins TRBV6-5 to TRBJ1-2, with D unresolved. Germline V CDR1 and CDR2: MNHEY, SVGAGI. This CDR3 contains 16 residues. V was trimmed by 4 bases and J by 1 base, leaving 16 bases between them. In DNA form, the CDR3 reads TGTGCCAGCAGTTTGAGCCGGGCCAGGCTTAACTATGGCTACACCTTC. This codes for CASSLSRARLNYGYTF.

The V call is TRBV29-1, the J call TRBJ2-7, with 7 bases lining up with TRBD2. The length of the CDR3 is 12 residues. In germline, CDR1 is SQVTM, CDR2 ANQGSEA. V lost 4 bases, J lost 9 bases, and 9 bases stayed unmatched. This CDR3 reads CSVGVERDAQYF. DNA of the CDR3: TGCAGCGTTGGTGTGGAGCGGGACGCGCAGTACTTC.

This chain uses TRBV2 with TRBJ1-4; 7 nucleotides agree with TRBD1. CDR1 is SNHLY and CDR2 is FYNNEI in the germline V gene. The V gene end was trimmed by 4 bases and the J gene end by 7 bases; junction bases not matched to a gene: 6. This CDR3 region has 14 residues. The CDR3 DNA reads TGTGCCAGCAGTGGGGGACAGAGAGGTGAAAAACTGTTTTTT. Its protein is CASSGGQRGEKLFF.

In nucleotides, the CDR3 is TGTGCCAGCAGCTTAGCCCTAGCGGGAGGGTTGCAAGAGACCCAGTACTTC. This codes for CASSLALAGGLQETQYF. This chain joins TRBV7-8 and TRBJ2-5, with 12 bases aligning to TRBD2. V shed 0 bases, J shed 2 bases, and the junction held 4 bases outside the gene matches. CDR1 is SGHVS, CDR2 FQNEAQ, per germline. The CDR3 extends over 17 amino acids.

The rearrangement joins TRBV27 to TRBJ2-4; D might be TRBD1 (5 bases). Germline V lookup: CDR1 MNHEY, CDR2 SMNVEV (reference sequence). Trimming removed 2 bases from V and 2 bases from J, with 13 bases in between. The CDR3 extends over 16 amino acids. The CDR3 here is CASSLLAGRSKNIQYF. CDR3 coding DNA: TGTGCCAGCAGTTTACTGGCAGGGCGTTCCAAAAACATTCAGTACTTC.

CDR3 region: CASSMRTGAISGNTIYF. The CDR3 nucleotides read TGTGCCAGTAGTATGAGGACAGGGGCCATCTCTGGAAACACCATATATTTT. The V call is TRBV19, the J call TRBJ1-3; TRBD1 agrees at 9 bases. Germline values: CDR1 LNHDA, CDR2 SQIVND (reference sequence). The CDR3 consists of 17 residues. With 3 bases clipped from V and 0 bases from J, the junction kept 6 bases outside the gene matches.

V is TRBV7-3 and J is TRBJ1-1; D may be TRBD1 (5 bases). The CDR3 extends over 13 amino acids. V shed 5 bases and J shed 0 bases, with 7 bases lying between them. The germline V gene has CDR1 SGHTA and CDR2 FQGTGA. CDR3 loop: CASSTRVNTEAFF. CDR3 nucleotide sequence: TGTGCCAGCAGCACCAGGGTGAACACTGAAGCTTTCTTT.

The chain recombines TRBV5-1 with TRBJ1-1; D not resolved. The V end was cut by 5 bases, the J end by 0 bases, with 17 bases between. This CDR3 contains 16 residues. Looked up from germline, CDR1 is SGHRS and CDR2 is YFSETQ. The CDR3, as DNA: TGCGCCAGCAGGGGGAAGGGTCTTTCGATGAACACTGAAGCTTTCTTT. Its translation is CASRGKGLSMNTEAFF.

The CDR3 DNA reads TGTGCCAGCAGTTTAGCGGCTAGCTCGCAGTATTTT. Its translation: CASSLAASSQYF. The rearrangement joins TRBV28 to TRBJ2-3, with D possibly matching TRBD2 (5 bases). Germline loops: CDR1 MDHEN, CDR2 SYDVKM. The CDR3 is made up of 12 amino acids. The V end lost 2 bases, the J end lost 10 bases, and 10 bases lay between the germline ends.